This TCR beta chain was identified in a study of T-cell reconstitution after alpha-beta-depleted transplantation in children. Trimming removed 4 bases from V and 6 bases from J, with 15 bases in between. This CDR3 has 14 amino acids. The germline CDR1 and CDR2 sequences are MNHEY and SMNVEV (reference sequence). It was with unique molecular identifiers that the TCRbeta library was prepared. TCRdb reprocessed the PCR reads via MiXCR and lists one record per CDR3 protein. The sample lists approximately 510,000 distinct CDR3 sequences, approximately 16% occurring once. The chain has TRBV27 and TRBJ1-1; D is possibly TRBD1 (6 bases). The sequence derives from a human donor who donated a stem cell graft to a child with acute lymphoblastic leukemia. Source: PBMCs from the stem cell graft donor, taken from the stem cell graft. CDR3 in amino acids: CASSWAGVNAEAFF. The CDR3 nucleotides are TGTGCCAGCAGTTGGGCAGGGGTCAACGCTGAAGCTTTCTTT.